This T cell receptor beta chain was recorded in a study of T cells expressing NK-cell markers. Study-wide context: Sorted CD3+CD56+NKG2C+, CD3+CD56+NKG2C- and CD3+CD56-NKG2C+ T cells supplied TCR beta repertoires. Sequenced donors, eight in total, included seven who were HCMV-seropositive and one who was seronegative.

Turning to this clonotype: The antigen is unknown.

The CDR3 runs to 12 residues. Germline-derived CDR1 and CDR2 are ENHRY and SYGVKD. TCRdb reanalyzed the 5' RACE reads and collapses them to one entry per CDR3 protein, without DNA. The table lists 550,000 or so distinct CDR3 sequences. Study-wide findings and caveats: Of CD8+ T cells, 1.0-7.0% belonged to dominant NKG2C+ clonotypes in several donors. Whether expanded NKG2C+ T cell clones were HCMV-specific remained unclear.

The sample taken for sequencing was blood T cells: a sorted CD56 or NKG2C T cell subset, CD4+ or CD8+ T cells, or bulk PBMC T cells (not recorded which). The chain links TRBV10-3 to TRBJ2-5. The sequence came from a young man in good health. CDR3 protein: CATAKYQETQYF.